A selection of T cell receptor beta chains follows, all from one sample in a study of CD8+CD57+ T cells in acquired aplastic anemia. Using its own MiXCR run on the reads, TCRdb lists one record per CDR3 protein. The sample consists of 200,000 to 250,000 distinct CDR3 sequences, approximately 60% of them appearing once. The sample was sorted CD4+, CD8+, or CD8+CD57+ T cells (not recorded which) from PBMCs. These receptors were obtained from a human donor with aplastic anemia. The CDR3 runs from the conserved cysteine through the conserved F or W. D genes are given only for firm matches. Expanded clones get a size class; other rows say once, few or many, or leave the size out.

size | J | D | V | DNA | CDR3
few | TRBJ2-7 | TRBD2 | TRBV10-2 | TGCGCCAGCGCTAGCGGGGCCTACGAGCAGTACTTC | CASASGAYEQYF
NA | TRBJ2-1 | NA | TRBV7-9 | TGTGCCAGCAGCCAACAGTCCCCATACAATGAGCAGTTCTTC | CASSQQSPYNEQFF
NA | TRBJ2-1 | TRBD2 | TRBV4-3 | TGCGCCAGCAGCCAAGATAGGATGGCGGGAGGGCTCTCCTACAATGAGCAGTTCTTC | CASSQDRMAGGLSYNEQFF
NA | TRBJ1-6 | TRBD1 | TRBV20-1 | TGCAGTGCTAGAGCCCCCGGGACAGGGGACGACTCACCCCTCCACTTT | CSARAPGTGDDSPLHF
once | TRBJ2-3 | TRBD1 | TRBV10-3 | TGTGCCATCAGTGTCGGAGCGTCTGGGACAGGCACAGATACGCAGTATTTT | CAISVGASGTGTDTQYF
NA | TRBJ2-7 | TRBD2 | TRBV7-4 | TGTGCCAGCAGCTTAGCGGGTATGGGAGCGGGAGACCCCTACGAGCAGTACTTC | CASSLAGMGAGDPYEQYF
few | TRBJ2-7 | NA | TRBV7-8 | TGTGCCAGCAGCTTGAGTAGGAGGAACGAGCAGTACTTC | CASSLSRRNEQYF
NA | TRBJ2-3 | NA | TRBV9 | TGTGCCAGCAGCGGACGGGACGACACAGATACGCAGTATTTT | CASSGRDDTDTQYF
once | TRBJ1-5 | NA | TRBV19 | TGTGCCAGTAGTACGACATACAATAGCAATCAGCCCCAGCATTTT | CASSTTYNSNQPQHF
NA | TRBJ2-1 | TRBD2 | TRBV6-6 | TGTGCCAGCAGTGAAGCTAGCGGGGGAATTAATGAGCAGTTCTTC | CASSEASGGINEQFF
NA | TRBJ2-5 | NA | TRBV7-9 | TGTGCCTCCCTCGTAAGCGGCGAGACCCAGTACTTC | CASLVSGETQYF
NA | TRBJ2-7 | NA | TRBV5-1 | TGCGCCAGCCGACAAGTGACTCCGGGGGAGCAGTACTTC | CASRQVTPGEQYF
NA | TRBJ2-5 | TRBD2 | TRBV20-1 | TGCAGTGCTACCCTTAGCGGGGGGGCGGAGACCCAGTACTTC | CSATLSGGAETQYF
NA | TRBJ2-1 | NA | TRBV7-9 | TGTGCCAGCAGCCGACTAGACAATGAGCAGTTCTTC | CASSRLDNEQFF
NA | TRBJ1-2 | NA | TRBV7-9 | TGTGCCAGCAGCTTAGCTTACGGACCTAACTATGGCTACACCTTC | CASSLAYGPNYGYTF
NA | TRBJ1-5 | TRBD1 | TRBV29-1 | TGCAGCGTTGCAACCCAGACAGGGGTTGGCGGCAATCAGCCCCAGCATTTT | CSVATQTGVGGNQPQHF
once | TRBJ2-1 | NA | TRBV25-1 | TGTGCCAGCAGTGAACAGGGGAGGTCCTACAATGAGCAGTTCTTC | CASSEQGRSYNEQFF
NA | TRBJ1-2 | NA | TRBV2 | TGTGCCAGCAGTGAGGAGGGGGATGGCTACACCTTC | CASSEEGDGYTF
once | TRBJ1-6 | NA | TRBV20-1 | TGCAGTGCTACGTGGGCCCGGGGCAGACTGAATTCACCCCTCCACTTT | CSATWARGRLNSPLHF
NA | TRBJ2-3 | NA | TRBV24-1 | TGTGCCACCAGTGACGGTTCCAGAGCAGGGGCAGATACGCAGTATTTT | CATSDGSRAGADTQYF
NA | TRBJ1-2 | TRBD1 | TRBV7-2 | TGTGCCAGCAGGCCGGGACAGGGATATGGCTACACCTTC | CASRPGQGYGYTF
once | TRBJ2-2 | TRBD1 | TRBV7-9 | TGTGCCAGCAGCTCCTCACAGGGGATTAACACCGGGGAGCTGTTTTTT | CASSSSQGINTGELFF
few | TRBJ2-5 | NA | TRBV24-1 | TGTGCCACCAGTGAACAGGAGACCCAGTACTTC | CATSEQETQYF
NA | TRBJ1-5 | NA | TRBV19 | TGTGCCAGTAGTATGGGGGATTATAGCAATCAGCCCCAGCATTTT | CASSMGDYSNQPQHF
NA | TRBJ2-7 | NA | TRBV10-3 | TGTGCCATCAGTGTCGAACACGAGCAGTACTTC | CAISVEHEQYF
NA | TRBJ2-7 | TRBD1 | TRBV20-1 | TGCAGTGCTTCCGGGACAGTATACGAGCAGTACTTC | CSASGTVYEQYF
NA | TRBJ1-6 | NA | TRBV19 | TGTGCCAGTAGTATTGGGGCATCACCCCTCCACTTT | CASSIGASPLHF
NA | TRBJ1-6 | NA | TRBV19 | TGTGCCAGTAGGAGACAGACTAACTATAATTCACCCCTCCACTTT | CASRRQTNYNSPLHF
NA | TRBJ1-6 | NA | TRBV7-9 | TGTGCCAGCACCCTACAGGGTTCTAAGTCACCCCTCCACTTT | CASTLQGSKSPLHF
NA | TRBJ2-1 | TRBD2 | TRBV7-6 | TGTGCCAGCAGCTTAGCTCTTAGCGGGGGGATACATGAGCAGTTCTTC | CASSLALSGGIHEQFF
few | TRBJ2-7 | TRBD1 | TRBV29-1 | TGCAGCGTTGCCTGGGACAGCAACTACGAGCAGTACTTC | CSVAWDSNYEQYF
NA | TRBJ2-2 | TRBD1 | TRBV7-8 | TGTGCCAGCAGCCTGGGACAGCCGTCCGCCGGGGAGCTGTTTTTT | CASSLGQPSAGELFF
NA | TRBJ2-1 | NA | TRBV30 | TGTGCCTGGAGTGTCAGGGAGCAGTTCTTC | CAWSVREQFF
NA | TRBJ2-7 | TRBD1 | TRBV7-2 | TGTGCCAGCTGGACAGGGGTGGACGAGCAGTACTTC | CASWTGVDEQYF
few | TRBJ2-2 | NA | TRBV2 | TGTGCCAGCAGTGCGGAGGGGCCGAACACCGGGGAGCTGTTCTTT | CASSAEGPNTGELFF
few | TRBJ1-3 | NA | TRBV19 | TGTGCCAGTAGTATCGGGGCGACTGGCTCTGGAAACACCATATATTTT | CASSIGATGSGNTIYF
once | TRBJ2-7 | TRBD1 | TRBV12-3/TRBV12-4 | TGTGCCAGCAGTAACTCGGACAGGGGTGCCTACGAGCAGTACTTC | CASSNSDRGAYEQYF
NA | TRBJ1-4 | NA | TRBV25-1 | TGTGCCAGCCGACGGGACATAACTAATGAAAAACTGTTTTTT | CASRRDITNEKLFF
NA | TRBJ1-3 | NA | TRBV6-1 | TGTGCCAGCACCGGAGGGATGGGGTCTGGAAACACCATATATTTT | CASTGGMGSGNTIYF
few | TRBJ2-1 | TRBD1 | TRBV4-1 | TGCGCCAGCAGCGGGACTGGGACAGGGGCCTACAATGAGCAGTTCTTC | CASSGTGTGAYNEQFF
NA | TRBJ1-1 | NA | TRBV5-1 | TGCGCCAGCAGCCACTTAAGCGGGGGCTCCTACAATGAAGCTTTCTTT | CASSHLSGGSYNEAFF
NA | TRBJ2-7 | TRBD1 | TRBV2 | TGCGCCAGCAGCGCCCAAGGCCCGGGACAGTTCTACGAGCAGTACTTC | CASSAQGPGQFYEQYF
NA | TRBJ2-7 | NA | TRBV24-1 | TGTGCCACCAGTGAGCGACCGGCGTACTTC | CATSERPAYF
once | TRBJ2-1 | TRBD2 | TRBV2 | TGTGCCAGCAGTTATGGGACTAGCGGGATCCGATACAATGAGCAGTTCTTC | CASSYGTSGIRYNEQFF
few | TRBJ2-1 | NA | TRBV24-1 | TGTGCCACCGTTGGGGAACCCTTTCCCAATGAGCAGTTCTTC | CATVGEPFPNEQFF